Shown below are 18 T cell receptor beta chains from a single sample sequenced in a study of OX40 agonist ivuxolimab in advanced cancers. Profiling relied on immunoSEQ multiplex PCR, and the TCRdb table lists in-frame clones only, not all of them. Of 60,000 to 70,000 clones listed, approximately 87% are singletons. The sequencing here drew on CD4+ or CD8+ T cells sorted from blood, taken in a trial of the OX40 agonist ivuxolimab. These receptors came from an adult with an advanced solid tumor such as melanoma, head and neck, liver or kidney cancer.

The V gene is TRBV6-6, the J gene TRBJ2-3, with 7 bases fitting TRBD2. CDR1 and CDR2 (germline): MNHNY, SVGAGI (reference sequence). Trimming removed 2 bases from V and 6 bases from J; junction bases left unmatched: 11. This CDR3 has 16 amino acids. The CDR3 DNA is TGTGCCAGCAGTTACGGGGGGGGACGGAGCAGGGATACGCAGTATTTT. It codes for CASSYGGGRSRDTQYF.

The J gene is TRBJ1-1, the V gene TRBV5-1; TRBD1 matches at 8 bases. The trim removed 4 bases at V and 0 bases at J, leaving 8 bases unmatched. The CDR3 is 16 residues long. The germline V gene has CDR1 SGHRS and CDR2 YFSETQ. The CDR3: CASSPGQGRMNTEAFF. Here the CDR3 DNA reads TGCGCCAGCAGCCCCGGACAGGGCAGGATGAACACTGAAGCTTTCTTT.

This chain links TRBV30 with TRBJ2-3; TRBD2 matches 10 bases. Germline V gene data show CDR1 as GTSNPN and CDR2 as SVGIG (reference sequence). The trim removed 0 bases at V and 0 bases at J, leaving 0 bases unmatched. CDR3 length: 15 residues. The CDR3 bases are TGTGCCTGGAGTGTACTAGCGGGGAGCACAGATACGCAGTATTTT. This sequence encodes CAWSVLAGSTDTQYF.

There are a few counts of this clone. This chain uses TRBV7-7 with TRBJ2-1; D unclear. The germline CDR1 and CDR2 sequences are SSHAT and FNYEAQ (reference sequence). The CDR3 is made up of 14 amino acids. The V and J ends lost 1 base and 9 bases respectively, with 13 bases between them. The CDR3 DNA follows: TGTGCCAGCAGCTTAGATTCCCCCCCCCTTGAGCAGTTCTTC. It specifies CASSLDSPPLEQFF.

The rearrangement joins TRBV2 to TRBJ1-6; 7 bases line up with TRBD1. This CDR3 contains 16 residues. CDR1 is SNHLY and CDR2 is FYNNEI in the germline V gene. V was pared by 4 bases and J by 7 bases, with 10 bases of the junction left unmatched. Here the CDR3 reads CASSVARGQWNSPLHF. As DNA, the CDR3 is TGTGCCAGCAGTGTTGCCCGGGGACAGTGGAATTCACCCCTCCACTTT.

The V call is TRBV30, the J call TRBJ2-7; D is possibly TRBD2 (5 bases). The CDR3 loop spans 14 amino acids. Deletions cut 2 bases from V and 2 bases from J, with 13 bases between. Germline CDR1 reads GTSNPN; CDR2 reads SVGIG (reference sequence). DNA for the CDR3: TGTGCCTGGAGTTCTTGGCTAGCTCCCTACGAGCAGTACTTC. As protein: CAWSSWLAPYEQYF.

The rearrangement links TRBV19 to TRBJ1-5; D is uncertain. V shed 6 bases and J shed 3 bases, with 12 bases lying between them. The germline gives CDR1 LNHDA, CDR2 SQIVND (reference sequence). This CDR3 is built from 14 residues. CDR3 residues: CASRKEGNNQPQHF. DNA for the CDR3: TGTGCCAGTAGGAAAGAGGGCAACAATCAGCCCCAGCATTTT.

The chain couples TRBV11-2 to TRBJ2-5; D is possibly TRBD1 or TRBD2 (7 bases each). This CDR3 has 16 residues. The V gene lost 5 bases and the J gene lost 4 bases, with 20 bases spanning the gap. CDR1 SGHAT and CDR2 FQNNGV come from the germline V gene. The CDR3 DNA is TGTGCCAGCAGCCCCACCCAGGGGGGGGTCGGAGAGACCCAGTACTTC. Residues: CASSPTQGGVGETQYF.

This clone came up a few times. The chain is built from TRBV28 and TRBJ2-7, with 10 bases aligning to TRBD2. V shed 5 bases and J 2 bases; nucleotides not matched to a gene: 3. The CDR3 has 14 amino acids. Germline-derived CDR1 and CDR2 are MDHEN and SYDVKM. CDR3 loop: CASSTSGTPYEQYF. The CDR3 DNA is TGTGCCAGCAGTACTAGCGGGACACCCTACGAGCAGTACTTC. The whole variable domain, remainder taken from reference TRBV28 and TRBJ2-7, is DVKVTQSSRYLVKRTGEKVFLECVQDMDHENMFWYRQDPGLGLRLIYFSYDVKMKEKGDIPEGYSVSREKKERFSLILESASTNQTSMYLCASSTSGTPYEQYFGPGTRLTVT.

V and J are TRBV30 and TRBJ1-2; unclear D gene. The CDR3 contains 14 residues. The ends were cut back, 3 bases at V and 3 bases at J, with 14 bases in the middle. From germline, CDR1 is GTSNPN and CDR2 SVGIG (reference sequence). CDR3 residues: CAWRNGWSDYGYTF. The DNA for the CDR3 is TGTGCCTGGAGAAATGGGTGGAGTGACTATGGCTACACCTTC. The entire variable domain, with the rest obtained from reference TRBV30 and TRBJ1-2, is as follows: SQTIHQWPATLVQPVGSPLSLECTVEGTSNPNLYWYRQAAGRGLQLLFYSVGIGQISSEVPQNLSASRPQDRQFILSSKKLLLSDSGFYLCAWRNGWSDYGYTFGSGTRLTVV.

CDR3 DNA: TGTGCCAGCAGTCCTCCGGGGAGCCGCTATCCTGAGCTGTTTTTT. This sequence encodes CASSPPGSRYPELFF. The chain links TRBV6-1 to TRBJ2-2, with a tentative D call TRBD2 (5 bases). V lost 5 bases to trimming and J lost 11 bases, with 21 bases between them. Germline CDR1 and CDR2: MNHNS and SASEGT. The CDR3 covers 15 residues.

The chain couples TRBV7-9 to TRBJ2-3; perhaps TRBD1 as D (6 bases). Germline loops: CDR1 SEHNR, CDR2 FQNEAQ (reference sequence). The CDR3 contains 16 residues. V shed 2 bases and J shed 0 bases, with 12 bases lying between them. The CDR3 DNA sequence: TGTGCCAGCAGCTTACGAGGACAGACTAGCACAGATACGCAGTATTTT. Translation gives CASSLRGQTSTDTQYF.

This clone was recorded once. V usage is TRBV11-3 and J usage is TRBJ2-3; no definite D call. Trimming took off 3 bases at V and 4 bases at J, with 8 bases between the two ends. The CDR3 totals 13 residues. Looked up from germline, CDR1 is SGHNT and CDR2 is YENEEA. CDR3 sequence reads: CASSFKGADTQYF. CDR3 in DNA: TGTGCCAGCAGCTTTAAAGGCGCAGATACGCAGTATTTT.

This clone is a singleton in its sample. V gene TRBV4-1 combines with J gene TRBJ2-1; 7 bases map to TRBD2. The CDR3 is 16 amino acids. The ends lost 4 bases at V and 9 bases at J; junction bases unmatched: 15. Germline assignment: CDR1 MGHRA and CDR2 YSYEKL. CDR3: CASSPIRLAVAREQFF. The CDR3 DNA follows: TGCGCCAGCAGCCCAATTCGTCTAGCGGTCGCCCGTGAGCAGTTCTTC.

The rearrangement links TRBV15 to TRBJ2-7, with 10 bases matching TRBD1. Germline V gives CDR1 LNHNV, CDR2 YYDKDF (reference sequence). The CDR3 is 15 amino acids. With 4 bases clipped from V and 0 bases from J, the junction kept 3 bases outside the gene matches. The CDR3 sequence: CATSNRDRGSYEQYF. The CDR3 DNA follows: TGTGCCACCAGCAATCGGGACAGGGGCTCCTACGAGCAGTACTTC. Variable domain in full (rest from reference TRBV15 and TRBJ2-7): DAMVIQNPRYQVTQFGKPVTLSCSQTLNHNVMYWYQQKSSQAPKLLFHYYDKDFNNEADTPDNFQSRRPNTSFCFLDIRSPGLGDTAMYLCATSNRDRGSYEQYFGPGTRLTVT.

This chain connects TRBV18 to TRBJ1-1; the D gene is possibly TRBD1 (5 bases). In germline, CDR1 is KGHSH, CDR2 LQKENI. Trimming took 3 bases from V and 5 from J, leaving 16 bases between them. This CDR3 comprises 15 residues. In nucleotides, the CDR3 is TGTGCCAGCTCACCGCGACAACAGGTGGGGACTGAAGCTTTCTTT. This codes for CASSPRQQVGTEAFF.

V is TRBV10-3 and J is TRBJ1-5, with D uncertain. Trimming removed 2 bases from V and 1 base from J, with 6 bases in between. Looked up from germline, CDR1 is ENHRY and CDR2 is SYGVKD. CDR3 size: 14 residues. This CDR3 is CAISERVSNQPQHF. As DNA, the CDR3 is TGTGCCATCAGTGAGAGGGTAAGCAATCAGCCCCAGCATTTT.

The rearrangement links TRBV5-1 to TRBJ2-1; D not resolved. This CDR3 is 15 amino acids long. CDR1 and CDR2 from the germline V gene are SGHRS and YFSETQ. With 1 base removed from V and 3 bases from J, the gap between germline ends came to 11 bases. CDR3 DNA: TGCGCCAGCAGCTTGTCCGGTTTTGGCTACAATGAGCAGTTCTTC. The encoded protein is CASSLSGFGYNEQFF.